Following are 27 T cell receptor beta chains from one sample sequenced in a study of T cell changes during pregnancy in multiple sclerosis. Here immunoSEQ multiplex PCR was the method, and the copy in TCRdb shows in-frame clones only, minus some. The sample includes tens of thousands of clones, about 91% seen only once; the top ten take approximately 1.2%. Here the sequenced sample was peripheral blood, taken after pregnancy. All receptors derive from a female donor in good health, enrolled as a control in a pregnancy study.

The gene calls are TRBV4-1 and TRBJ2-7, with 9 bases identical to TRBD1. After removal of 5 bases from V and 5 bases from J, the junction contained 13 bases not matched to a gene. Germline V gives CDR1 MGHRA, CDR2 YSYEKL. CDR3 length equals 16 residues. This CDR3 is CASSSRQIGTGNEQYF. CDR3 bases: TGCGCCAGCAGCTCAAGACAGATCGGGACAGGGAACGAGCAGTACTTC.

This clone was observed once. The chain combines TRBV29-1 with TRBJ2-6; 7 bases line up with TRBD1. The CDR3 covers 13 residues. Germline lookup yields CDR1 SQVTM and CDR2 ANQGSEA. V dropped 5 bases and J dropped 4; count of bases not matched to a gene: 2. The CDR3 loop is CSVTGVGANVLTF. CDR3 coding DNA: TGCAGCGTTACAGGGGTGGGGGCCAACGTCCTGACTTTC.

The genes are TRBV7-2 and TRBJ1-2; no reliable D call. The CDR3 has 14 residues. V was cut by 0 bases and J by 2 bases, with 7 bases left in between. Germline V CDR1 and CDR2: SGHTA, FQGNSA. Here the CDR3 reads CASSLAEGNYGYTF. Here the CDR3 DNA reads TGTGCCAGCAGCTTAGCAGAGGGCAACTATGGCTACACCTTC.

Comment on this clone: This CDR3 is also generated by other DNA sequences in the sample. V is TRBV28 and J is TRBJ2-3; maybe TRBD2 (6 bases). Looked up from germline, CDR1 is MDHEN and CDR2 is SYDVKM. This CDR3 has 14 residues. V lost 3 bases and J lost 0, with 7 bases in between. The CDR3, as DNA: TGTGCCAGCAGTTTGAGCGGGAGCACAGATACGCAGTATTTT. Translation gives CASSLSGSTDTQYF.

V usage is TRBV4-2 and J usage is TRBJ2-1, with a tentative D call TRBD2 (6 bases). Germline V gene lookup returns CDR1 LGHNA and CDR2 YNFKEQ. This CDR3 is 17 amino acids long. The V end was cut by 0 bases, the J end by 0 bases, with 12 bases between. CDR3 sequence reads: CASSQDLEGSSYNEQFF. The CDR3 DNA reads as TGTGCCAGCAGCCAAGATTTGGAGGGGAGCTCCTACAATGAGCAGTTCTTC.

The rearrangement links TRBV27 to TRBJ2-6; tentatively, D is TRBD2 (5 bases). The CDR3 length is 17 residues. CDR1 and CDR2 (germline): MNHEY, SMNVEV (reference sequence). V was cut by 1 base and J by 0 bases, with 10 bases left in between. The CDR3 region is CASSLFLGNSGANVLTF. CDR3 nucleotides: TGTGCCAGCAGTTTATTTCTCGGGAACTCTGGGGCCAACGTCCTGACTTTC.

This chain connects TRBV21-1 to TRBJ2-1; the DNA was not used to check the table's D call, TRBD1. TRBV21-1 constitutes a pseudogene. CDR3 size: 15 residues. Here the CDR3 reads CASSKEDSFYNEQFF. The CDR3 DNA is TGTGCCAGCAGCAAAGAGGACAGCTTCTACAATGAGCAGTTCTTC.

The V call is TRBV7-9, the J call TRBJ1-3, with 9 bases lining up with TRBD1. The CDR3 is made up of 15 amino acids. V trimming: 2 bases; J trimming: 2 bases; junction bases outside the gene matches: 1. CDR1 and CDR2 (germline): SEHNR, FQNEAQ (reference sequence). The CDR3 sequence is CASSLRTGAGNTIYF. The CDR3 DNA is TGTGCCAGCAGCTTAAGGACAGGGGCTGGAAACACCATATATTTT.

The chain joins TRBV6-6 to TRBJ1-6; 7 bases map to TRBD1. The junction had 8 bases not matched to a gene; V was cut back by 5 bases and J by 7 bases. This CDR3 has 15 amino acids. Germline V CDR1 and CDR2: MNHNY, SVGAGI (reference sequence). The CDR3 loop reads CASSRRQGGNSPLHF. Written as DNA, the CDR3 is TGTGCCAGCAGTCGAAGACAGGGAGGCAATTCACCCCTCCACTTT.

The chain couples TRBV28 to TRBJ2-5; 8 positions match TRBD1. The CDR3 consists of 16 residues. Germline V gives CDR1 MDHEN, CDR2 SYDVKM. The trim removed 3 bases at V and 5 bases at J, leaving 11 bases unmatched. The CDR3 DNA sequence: TGTGCCAGCAGTTTTTCTCCGGCAGGGGGCGAGGAGACCCAGTACTTC. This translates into CASSFSPAGGEETQYF. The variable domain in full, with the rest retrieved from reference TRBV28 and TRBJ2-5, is DVKVTQSSRYLVKRTGEKVFLECVQDMDHENMFWYRQDPGLGLRLIYFSYDVKMKEKGDIPEGYSVSREKKERFSLILESASTNQTSMYLCASSFSPAGGEETQYFGPGTRLLVL.

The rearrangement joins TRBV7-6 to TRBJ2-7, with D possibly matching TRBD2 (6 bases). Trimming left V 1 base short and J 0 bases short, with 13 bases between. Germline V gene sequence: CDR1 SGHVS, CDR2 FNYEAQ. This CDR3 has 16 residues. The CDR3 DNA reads TGTGCCAGCAGCTTAGGCCCGGGACTGAGCTCCTACGAGCAGTACTTC. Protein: CASSLGPGLSSYEQYF.

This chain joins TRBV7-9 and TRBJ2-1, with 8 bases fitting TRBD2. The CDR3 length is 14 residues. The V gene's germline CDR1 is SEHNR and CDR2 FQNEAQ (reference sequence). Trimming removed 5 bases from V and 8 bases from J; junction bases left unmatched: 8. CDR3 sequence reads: CASSPLTSADEQFF. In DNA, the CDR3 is TGTGCCAGCAGCCCCCTGACTAGCGCGGATGAGCAGTTCTTC.

The CDR3 bases are TGTGCCAGCAGCCTACAGGGGGCCAGCAATCAGCCCCAGCATTTT. Protein sequence: CASSLQGASNQPQHF. The genes are TRBV7-2 and TRBJ1-5; 9 bases are shared with TRBD1. Germline V gene sequence: CDR1 SGHTA, CDR2 FQGNSA. This CDR3 is built from 15 residues. J was trimmed by 1 base and V by 5 bases; bases with no gene match: 3.

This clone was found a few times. Here the CDR3 DNA reads TGTGCCAGCAGCGAGGTTGGGGCGCGAACTGAAGCTTTCTTT. Translated, it gives CASSEVGARTEAFF. V and J are TRBV7-2 and TRBJ1-1; tentative D call: TRBD1 (5 bases). CDR3 length: 14 amino acids. V was trimmed by 5 bases and J by 5 bases, leaving 15 bases between them. The germline gives CDR1 SGHTA, CDR2 FQGNSA. Together with reference TRBV7-2 and TRBJ1-1, the CDR3 gives the full variable domain: GAGVSQSPSNKVTEKGKDVELRCDPISGHTALYWYRQSLGQGLEFLIYFQGNSAPDKSGLPSDRFSAERTGGSVSTLTIQRTQQEDSAVYLCASSEVGARTEAFFGQGTRLTVV.

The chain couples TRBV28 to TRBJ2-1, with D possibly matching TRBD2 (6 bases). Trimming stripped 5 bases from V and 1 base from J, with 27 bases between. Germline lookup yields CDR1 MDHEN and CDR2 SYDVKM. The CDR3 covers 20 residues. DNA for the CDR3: TGTGCCAGCAGTCTAGGTTACTCAGCCCCGCGGGACGATTCCTACAATGAGCAGTTCTTC. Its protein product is CASSLGYSAPRDDSYNEQFF.

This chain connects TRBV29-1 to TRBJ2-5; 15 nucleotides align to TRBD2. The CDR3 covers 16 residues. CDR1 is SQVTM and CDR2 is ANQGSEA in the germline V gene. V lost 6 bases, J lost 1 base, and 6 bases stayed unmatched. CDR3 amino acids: CSVPGTSGRRQETQYF. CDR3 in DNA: TGCAGCGTCCCCGGGACTAGCGGGAGGCGCCAAGAGACCCAGTACTTC.

The CDR3 here is CSVEGDWNTIYF. The DNA for the CDR3 is TGCAGCGTTGAGGGGGACTGGAACACCATATATTTT. The J gene is TRBJ1-3, the V gene TRBV29-1; TRBD1 might be the D (5 bases). The germline V gene has CDR1 SQVTM and CDR2 ANQGSEA. This CDR3 is 12 amino acids long. Trimming left V 3 bases short and J 7 bases short, with 10 bases between.

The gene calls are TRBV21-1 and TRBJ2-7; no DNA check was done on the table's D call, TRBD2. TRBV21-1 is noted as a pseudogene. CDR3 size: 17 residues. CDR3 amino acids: CASSNSGTSGRAYEQYF. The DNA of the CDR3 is TGTGCCAGCAGCAACTCCGGGACTAGCGGGAGGGCCTACGAGCAGTACTTC.

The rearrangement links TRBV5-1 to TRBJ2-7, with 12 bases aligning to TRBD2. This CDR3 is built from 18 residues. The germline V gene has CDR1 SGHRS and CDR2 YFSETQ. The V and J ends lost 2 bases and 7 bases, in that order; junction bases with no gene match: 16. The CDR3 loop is CASSFQGKRTSGTSEQYF. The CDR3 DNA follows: TGCGCCAGCAGCTTCCAGGGGAAGAGGACTAGCGGGACCAGTGAGCAGTACTTC. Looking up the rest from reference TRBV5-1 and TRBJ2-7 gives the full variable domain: KAGVTQTPRYLIKTRGQQVTLSCSPISGHRSVSWYQQTPGQGLQFLFEYFSETQRNKGNFPGRFSGRQFSNSRSEMNVSTLELGDSALYLCASSFQGKRTSGTSEQYFGPGTRLTVT.

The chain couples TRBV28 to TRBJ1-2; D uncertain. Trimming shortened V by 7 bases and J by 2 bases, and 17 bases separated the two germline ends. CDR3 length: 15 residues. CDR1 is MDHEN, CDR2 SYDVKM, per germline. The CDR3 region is CASTIFAGNNYGYTF. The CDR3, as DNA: TGTGCCAGCACGATCTTCGCGGGGAACAACTATGGCTACACCTTC.

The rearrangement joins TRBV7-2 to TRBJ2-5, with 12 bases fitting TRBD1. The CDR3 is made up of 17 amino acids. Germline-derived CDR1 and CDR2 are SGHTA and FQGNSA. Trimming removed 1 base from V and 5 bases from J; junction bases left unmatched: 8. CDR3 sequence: CASSLGFRDRGHETQYF. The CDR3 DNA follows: TGTGCCAGCAGCTTAGGCTTCCGGGACAGGGGGCATGAGACCCAGTACTTC. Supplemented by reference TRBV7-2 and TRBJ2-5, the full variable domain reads GAGVSQSPSNKVTEKGKDVELRCDPISGHTALYWYRQSLGQGLEFLIYFQGNSAPDKSGLPSDRFSAERTGGSVSTLTIQRTQQEDSAVYLCASSLGFRDRGHETQYFGPGTRLLVL.

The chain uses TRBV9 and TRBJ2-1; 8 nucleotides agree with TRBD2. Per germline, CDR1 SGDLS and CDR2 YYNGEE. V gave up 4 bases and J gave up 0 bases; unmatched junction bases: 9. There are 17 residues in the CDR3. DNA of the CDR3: TGTGCCAGCAGCCCCCGAACCAGCGGGAGCTCCTACAATGAGCAGTTCTTC. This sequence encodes CASSPRTSGSSYNEQFF.

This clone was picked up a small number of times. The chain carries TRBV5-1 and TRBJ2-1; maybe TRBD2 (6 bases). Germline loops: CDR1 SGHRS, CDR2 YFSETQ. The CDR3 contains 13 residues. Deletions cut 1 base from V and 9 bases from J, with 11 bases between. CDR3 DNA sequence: TGCGCCAGCAGCTTGAGCCGGGGAGGTGAGCAGTTCTTC. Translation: CASSLSRGGEQFF.

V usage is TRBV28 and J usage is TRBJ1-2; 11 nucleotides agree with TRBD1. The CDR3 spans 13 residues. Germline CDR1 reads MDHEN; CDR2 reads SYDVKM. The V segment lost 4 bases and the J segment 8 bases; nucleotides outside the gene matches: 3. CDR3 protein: CASSWDRGKGYTF. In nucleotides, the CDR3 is TGTGCCAGCAGTTGGGACAGGGGGAAAGGCTACACCTTC.

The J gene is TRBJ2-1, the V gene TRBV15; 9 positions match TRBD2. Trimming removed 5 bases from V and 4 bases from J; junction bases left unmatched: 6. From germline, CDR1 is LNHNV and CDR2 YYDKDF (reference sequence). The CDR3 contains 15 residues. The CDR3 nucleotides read TGTGCCACCAGCGAGCGGGGGGACCTATACAATGAGCAGTTCTTC. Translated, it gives CATSERGDLYNEQFF.

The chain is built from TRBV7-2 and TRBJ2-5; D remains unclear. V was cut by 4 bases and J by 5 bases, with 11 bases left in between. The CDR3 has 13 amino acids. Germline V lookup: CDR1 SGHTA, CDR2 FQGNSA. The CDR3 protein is CASSWQVAETQYF. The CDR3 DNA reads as TGTGCCAGCAGCTGGCAGGTCGCGGAGACCCAGTACTTC.

CDR3 loop: CASSQVGTGRAHYGYTF. The CDR3 DNA is TGTGCCAGCAGCCAAGTGGGGACAGGGAGGGCCCACTATGGCTACACCTTC. This chain connects TRBV14 to TRBJ1-2, with TRBD1 matching 9 bases. Trimming at V came to 1 base and at J to 3 bases, leaving 9 bases not matched to a gene. The length of the CDR3 is 17 residues. Per the germline V gene, CDR1 is SGHDN and CDR2 is FVKESK. Filled out from reference TRBV14 and TRBJ1-2, the complete variable domain reads EAGVTQFPSHSVIEKGQTVTLRCDPISGHDNLYWYRRVMGKEIKFLLHFVKESKQDESGMPNNRFLAERTGGTYSTLKVQPAELEDSGVYFCASSQVGTGRAHYGYTFGSGTRLTVV.